This T cell receptor (beta chain) was identified in a study of shared clonotypes between healthy human individuals. Study outcomes and limitations: Clonotypes shared by all four sorted-subset donors had higher generation probabilities than non-shared clonotypes.

As for this clone: As yet, its antigen is unknown.

Here immunoSEQ multiplex PCR was the method, and the copy in TCRdb shows in-frame clones only, minus some. Seen here are 500,000 to 700,000 clones, roughly 95% observed once, and the top ten hold over 0.1%. CDR1 is MNHEY, CDR2 SMNVEV, per germline (reference sequence). CDR3 length equals 14 residues. V was clipped by 1 base and J by 2 bases, with 9 bases between them. Positively selected for CCR7, the CD45RO-negative cells used as naive CD8 cells excluded terminally differentiated effector memory CD45RA+ cells. The chain combines TRBV27 with TRBJ2-7; no clear D gene. The specimen sequenced was naive CD8+ T cells sorted from blood. The sequence was obtained from a woman aged 25 to 45 in good health. CDR3 sequence reads: CASSLLGPAYEQYF. DNA of the CDR3: TGTGCCAGCAGTTTATTGGGCCCGGCCTACGAGCAGTACTTC.